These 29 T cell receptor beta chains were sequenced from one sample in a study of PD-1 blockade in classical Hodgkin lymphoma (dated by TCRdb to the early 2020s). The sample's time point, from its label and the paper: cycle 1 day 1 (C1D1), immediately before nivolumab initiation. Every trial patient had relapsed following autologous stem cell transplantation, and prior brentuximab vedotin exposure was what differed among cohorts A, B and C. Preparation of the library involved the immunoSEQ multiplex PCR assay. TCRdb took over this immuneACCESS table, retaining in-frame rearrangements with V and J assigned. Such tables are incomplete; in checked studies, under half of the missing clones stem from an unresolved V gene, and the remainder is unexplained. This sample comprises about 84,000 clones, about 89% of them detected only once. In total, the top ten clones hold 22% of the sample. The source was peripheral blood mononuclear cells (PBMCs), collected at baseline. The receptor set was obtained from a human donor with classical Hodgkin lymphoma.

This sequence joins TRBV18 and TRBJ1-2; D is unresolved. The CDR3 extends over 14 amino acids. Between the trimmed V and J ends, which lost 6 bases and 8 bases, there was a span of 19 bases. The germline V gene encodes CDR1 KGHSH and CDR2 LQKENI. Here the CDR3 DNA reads TGTGCCAGCTCCGCTGGCCCTCAGGAGACAGGCTACACCTTC. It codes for CASSAGPQETGYTF.

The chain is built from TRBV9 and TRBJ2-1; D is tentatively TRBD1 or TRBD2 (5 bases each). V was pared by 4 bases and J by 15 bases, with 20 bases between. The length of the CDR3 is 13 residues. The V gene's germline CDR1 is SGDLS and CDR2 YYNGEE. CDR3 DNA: TGTGCCAGCAGCCTCTCGGACCGCAGGGACGCGTTCTTC. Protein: CASSLSDRRDAFF.

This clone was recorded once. The CDR3 reads CASSYSVPGPLEQYF. In DNA, the CDR3 is TGTGCCAGCAGTTACTCGGTACCGGGGCCTCTCGAGCAGTACTTC. The genes are TRBV6-5 and TRBJ2-7; D is possibly TRBD1 or TRBD2 (5 bases each). V was trimmed by 0 bases and J by 6 bases, leaving 15 bases between them. CDR3 length: 15 amino acids. From germline, CDR1 is MNHEY and CDR2 SVGAGI.

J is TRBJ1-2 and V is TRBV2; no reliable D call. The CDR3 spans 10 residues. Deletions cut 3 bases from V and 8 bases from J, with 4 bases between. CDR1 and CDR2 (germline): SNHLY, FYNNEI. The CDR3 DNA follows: TGTGCCAGCAGTGAGTTAGGCTACACCTTC. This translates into CASSELGYTF.

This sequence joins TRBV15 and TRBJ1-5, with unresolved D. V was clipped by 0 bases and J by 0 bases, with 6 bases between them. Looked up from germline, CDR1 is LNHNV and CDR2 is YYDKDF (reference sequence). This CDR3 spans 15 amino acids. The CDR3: CATSRDRGSNQPQHF. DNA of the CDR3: TGTGCCACCAGCAGAGATCGCGGTAGCAATCAGCCCCAGCATTTT. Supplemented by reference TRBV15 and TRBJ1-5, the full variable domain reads DAMVIQNPRYQVTQFGKPVTLSCSQTLNHNVMYWYQQKSSQAPKLLFHYYDKDFNNEADTPDNFQSRRPNTSFCFLDIRSPGLGDTAMYLCATSRDRGSNQPQHFGDGTRLSIL.

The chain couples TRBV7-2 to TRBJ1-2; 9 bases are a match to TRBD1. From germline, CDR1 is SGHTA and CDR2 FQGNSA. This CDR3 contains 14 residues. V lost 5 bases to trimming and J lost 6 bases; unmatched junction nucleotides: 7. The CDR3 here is CASSVGQGWDGYTF. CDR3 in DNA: TGTGCCAGCAGCGTAGGACAGGGGTGGGATGGCTACACCTTC.

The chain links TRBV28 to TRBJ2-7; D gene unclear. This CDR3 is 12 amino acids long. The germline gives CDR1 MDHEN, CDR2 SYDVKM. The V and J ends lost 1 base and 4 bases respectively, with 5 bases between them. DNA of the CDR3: TGTGCCAGCAGTTTATACTCGTACGAGCAGTACTTC. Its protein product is CASSLYSYEQYF.

The CDR3 nucleotides are TGTGCCAGCAGTCGGGACAGGGGGTACGTGCAGGTGTACAATGAGCAGTTCTTC. Its protein is CASSRDRGYVQVYNEQFF. The genes are TRBV27 and TRBJ2-1; 11 bases are a match to TRBD1. V was pared by 5 bases and J by 4 bases, with 13 bases of the junction left unmatched. Germline V CDR1 and CDR2: MNHEY, SMNVEV (reference sequence). This CDR3 is 18 amino acids long.

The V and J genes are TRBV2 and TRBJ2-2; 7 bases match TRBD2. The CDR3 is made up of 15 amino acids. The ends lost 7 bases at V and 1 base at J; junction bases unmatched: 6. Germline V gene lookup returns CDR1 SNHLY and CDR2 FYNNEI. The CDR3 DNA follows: TGTGCCAGCAATAGGGACTACGTGAACACCGGGGAGCTGTTTTTT. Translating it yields CASNRDYVNTGELFF.

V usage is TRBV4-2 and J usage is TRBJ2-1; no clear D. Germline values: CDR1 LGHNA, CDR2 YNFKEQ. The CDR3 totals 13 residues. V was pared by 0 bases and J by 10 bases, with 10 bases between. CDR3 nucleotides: TGTGCCAGCAGCCAAGAATCGCACCCAGAGCAGTTCTTC. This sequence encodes CASSQESHPEQFF.

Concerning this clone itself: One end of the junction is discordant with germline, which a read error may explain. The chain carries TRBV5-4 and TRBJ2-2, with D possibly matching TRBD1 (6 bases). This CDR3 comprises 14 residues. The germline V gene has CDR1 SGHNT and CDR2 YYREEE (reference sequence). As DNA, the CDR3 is TGTGCCAGCAGCTCCACAGGGAACACCGGGGAACTGTTTTTT. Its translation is CASSSTGNTGELFF. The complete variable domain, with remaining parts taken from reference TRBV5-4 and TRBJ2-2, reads ETGVTQSPTHLIKTRGQQVTLRCSSQSGHNTVSWYQQALGQGPQFIFQYYREEENGRGNFPPRFSGLQFPNYSSELNVNALELDDSALYLCASSSTGNTGELFFGEGSRLTVL.

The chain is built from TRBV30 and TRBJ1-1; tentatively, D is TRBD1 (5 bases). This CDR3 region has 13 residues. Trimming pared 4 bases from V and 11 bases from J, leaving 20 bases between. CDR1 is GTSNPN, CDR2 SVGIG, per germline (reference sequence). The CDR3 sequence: CAWTLGVGRVAFF. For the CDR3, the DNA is TGTGCCTGGACCTTAGGGGTCGGCAGGGTGGCTTTCTTT.

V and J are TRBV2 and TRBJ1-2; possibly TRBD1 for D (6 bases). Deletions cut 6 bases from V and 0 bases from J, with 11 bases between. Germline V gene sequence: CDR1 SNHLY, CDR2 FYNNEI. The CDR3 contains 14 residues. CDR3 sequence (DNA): TGTGCCAGCAGGGACAGATCCTCTAACTATGGCTACACCTTC. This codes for CASRDRSSNYGYTF. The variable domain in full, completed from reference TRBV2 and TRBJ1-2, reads EPEVTQTPSHQVTQMGQEVILRCVPISNHLYFYWYRQILGQKVEFLVSFYNNEISEKSEIFDDQFSVERPDGSNFTLKIRSTKLEDSAMYFCASRDRSSNYGYTFGSGTRLTVV.

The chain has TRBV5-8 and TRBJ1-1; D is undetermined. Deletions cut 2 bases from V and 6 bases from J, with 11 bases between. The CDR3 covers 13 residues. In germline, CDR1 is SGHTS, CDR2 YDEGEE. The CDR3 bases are TGTGCCAGCAGCTTTGGCCATGGGGCTGAAGCTTTCTTT. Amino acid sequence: CASSFGHGAEAFF.

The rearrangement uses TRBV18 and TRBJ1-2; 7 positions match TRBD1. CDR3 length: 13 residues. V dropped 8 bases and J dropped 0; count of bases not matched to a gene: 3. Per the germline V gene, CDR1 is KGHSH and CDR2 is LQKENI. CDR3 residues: CASTTGTNYGYTF. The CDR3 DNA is TGTGCCAGCACGACAGGGACTAACTATGGCTACACCTTC.

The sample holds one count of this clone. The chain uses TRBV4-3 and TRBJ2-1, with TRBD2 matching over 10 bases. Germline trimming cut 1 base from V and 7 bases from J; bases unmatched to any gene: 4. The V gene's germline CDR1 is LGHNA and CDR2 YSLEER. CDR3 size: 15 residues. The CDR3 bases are TGCGCCAGCAGCCAAGCTAGCGGGAGCTTAAATGAGCAGTTCTTC. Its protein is CASSQASGSLNEQFF.

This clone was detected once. CDR3 sequence reads: CASSRDLTGGGYTF. Written as DNA, the CDR3 is TGTGCCAGCTCACGTGACCTAACAGGGGGTGGCTACACCTTC. The chain recombines TRBV18 with TRBJ1-2; 8 nucleotides match TRBD1. This CDR3 has 14 residues. Germline V gene sequence: CDR1 KGHSH, CDR2 LQKENI. V was pared by 4 bases and J by 7 bases, with 8 bases of the junction left unmatched.

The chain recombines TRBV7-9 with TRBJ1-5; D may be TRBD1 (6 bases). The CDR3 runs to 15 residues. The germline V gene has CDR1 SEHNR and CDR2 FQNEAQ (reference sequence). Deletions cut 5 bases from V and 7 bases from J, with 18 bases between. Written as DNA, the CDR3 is TGTGCCAGCAGCCCCGAAGGGGGGGGCGAGCAGCCCCAGCATTTT. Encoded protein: CASSPEGGGEQPQHF.

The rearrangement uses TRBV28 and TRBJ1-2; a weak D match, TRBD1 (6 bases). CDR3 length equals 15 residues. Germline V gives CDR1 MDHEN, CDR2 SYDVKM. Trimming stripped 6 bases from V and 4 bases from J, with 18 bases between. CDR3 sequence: CASRQYSDSFYGYTF. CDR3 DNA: TGTGCCAGCAGGCAATACTCGGACAGCTTCTATGGCTACACCTTC.

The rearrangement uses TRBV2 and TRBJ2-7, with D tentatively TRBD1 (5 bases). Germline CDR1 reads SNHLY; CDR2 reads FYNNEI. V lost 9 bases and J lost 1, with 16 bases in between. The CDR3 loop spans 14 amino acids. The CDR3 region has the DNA TGTGCCAGTAGTTTCGAAGGGGCGTCCTACGAGCAGTACTTC. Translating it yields CASSFEGASYEQYF.

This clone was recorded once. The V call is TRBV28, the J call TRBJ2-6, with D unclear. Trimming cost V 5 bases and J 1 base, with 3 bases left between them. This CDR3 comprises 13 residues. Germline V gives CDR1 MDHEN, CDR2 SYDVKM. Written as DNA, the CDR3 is TGTGCCAGCAGTACTTCTGGGGCCAACGTCCTGACTTTC. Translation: CASSTSGANVLTF.

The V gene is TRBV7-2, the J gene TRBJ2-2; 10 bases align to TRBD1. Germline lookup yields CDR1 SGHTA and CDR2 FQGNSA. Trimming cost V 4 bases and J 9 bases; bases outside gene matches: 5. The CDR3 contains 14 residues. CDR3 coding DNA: TGTGCCAGCAGCTCTCGGGACAGGGGCCGGGAGCTGTTTTTT. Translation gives CASSSRDRGRELFF.

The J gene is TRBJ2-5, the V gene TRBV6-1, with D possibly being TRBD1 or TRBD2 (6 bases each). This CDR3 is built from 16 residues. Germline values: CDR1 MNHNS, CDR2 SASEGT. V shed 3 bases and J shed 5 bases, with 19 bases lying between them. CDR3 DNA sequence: TGTGCCAGCAGTGAGGTAACCGGGGGCAGGGCCGAGACCCAGTACTTC. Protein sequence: CASSEVTGGRAETQYF.

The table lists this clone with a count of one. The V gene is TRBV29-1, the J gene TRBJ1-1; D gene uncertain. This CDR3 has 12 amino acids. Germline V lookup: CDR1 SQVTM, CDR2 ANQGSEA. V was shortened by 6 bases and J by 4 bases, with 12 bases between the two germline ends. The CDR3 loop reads CSVRLGGTEAFF. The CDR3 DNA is TGCAGCGTCCGCCTTGGTGGCACTGAAGCTTTCTTT.

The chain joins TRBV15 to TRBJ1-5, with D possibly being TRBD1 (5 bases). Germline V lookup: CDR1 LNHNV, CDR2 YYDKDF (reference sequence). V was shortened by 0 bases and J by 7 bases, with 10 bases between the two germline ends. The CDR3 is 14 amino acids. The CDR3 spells CATSREKGLQPQHF. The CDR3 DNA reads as TGTGCCACCAGCAGAGAAAAGGGGTTACAGCCCCAGCATTTT.

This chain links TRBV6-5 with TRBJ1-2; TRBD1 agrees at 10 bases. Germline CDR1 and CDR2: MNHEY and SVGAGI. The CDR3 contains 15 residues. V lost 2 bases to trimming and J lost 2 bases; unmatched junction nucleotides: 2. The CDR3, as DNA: TGTGCCAGCAGTTACAAGACAGGGGGCAACTATGGCTACACCTTC. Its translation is CASSYKTGGNYGYTF.

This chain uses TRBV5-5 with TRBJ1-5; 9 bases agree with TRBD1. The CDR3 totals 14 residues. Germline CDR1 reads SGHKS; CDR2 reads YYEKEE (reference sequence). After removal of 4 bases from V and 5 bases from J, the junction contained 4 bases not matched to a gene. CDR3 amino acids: CASSLRTGDQPQHF. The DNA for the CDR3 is TGTGCCAGCAGCCTAAGGACAGGGGATCAGCCCCAGCATTTT.

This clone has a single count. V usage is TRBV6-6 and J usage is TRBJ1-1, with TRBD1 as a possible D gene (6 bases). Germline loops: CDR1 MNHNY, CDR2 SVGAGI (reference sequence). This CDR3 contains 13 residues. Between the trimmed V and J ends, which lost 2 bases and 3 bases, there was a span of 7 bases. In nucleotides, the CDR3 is TGTGCCAGCAGTTACAAGGGGGACACTGAAGCTTTCTTT. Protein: CASSYKGDTEAFF.

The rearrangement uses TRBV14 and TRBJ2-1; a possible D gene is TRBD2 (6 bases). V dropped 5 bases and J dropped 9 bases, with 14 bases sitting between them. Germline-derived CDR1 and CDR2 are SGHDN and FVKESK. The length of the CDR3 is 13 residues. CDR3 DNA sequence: TGTGCCAGCAGCTTCTTCGGAGGGGCTGAGCAGTTCTTC. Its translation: CASSFFGGAEQFF.